This record concerns one TCR beta chain sequence. This specimen comes from a study of glioma-infiltrating T cells after dendritic cell vaccination. The primer mix had 60 V beta and 13 J beta primers. The assay was immunoSEQ multiplex PCR, and TCRdb's table has in-frame clones only and misses some. Of some 58,000 clones in the sample, 70% to 90% were seen once. Time point here: after dendritic cell vaccination, including at tumor progression/relapse. Losses at the gene ends were 4 bases for V and 6 bases for J; bases not matched to a gene: 8. The CDR3 spans 14 residues. The germline gives CDR1 LGHNA, CDR2 YSLEER.

This material consisted of blood, taken after dendritic cell vaccination. This chain uses TRBV4-3 with TRBJ2-7, with 8 bases aligning to TRBD1. The clonotype originates from a human donor with glioblastoma. As DNA, the CDR3 is TGCGCCAGCAGCCCGGTCCAGGGGGCGAGCGAGCAGTACTTC. The encoded protein is CASSPVQGASEQYF.